A single T cell receptor (beta chain) is shown here with its context. Profiled with immunoSEQ multiplex PCR; TCRdb holds only in-frame clones, not every one. The sample holds 60,000 to 75,000 clones, around 87% seen once. Germline values: CDR1 GTSNPN, CDR2 SVGIG (reference sequence). CDR3 length equals 14 residues. The J segment lost 14 bases and the V segment lost 1 base, leaving 9 bases of the junction unmatched. The sample comes from a study of blood T cell repertoires in COVID-19. The TCR sequence derives from a man in his 60s with acute or convalescent COVID-19. The sample taken for sequencing was peripheral blood. J is TRBJ2-3 and V is TRBV30; 13 bases match TRBD2. The CDR3 is CAWSGGLAGANRYF. CDR3 nucleotide sequence: TGTGCCTGGAGTGGAGGACTAGCGGGGGCCAACAGGTATTTT.